This TCR beta chain stems from a study of neoadjuvant nivolumab and ipilimumab in lung cancer. Across the whole study: The combination arm added day-1 ipilimumab 1 mg/kg to nivolumab 3 mg/kg on days 1, 15, 29.

Clones were read by immunoSEQ multiplex PCR, and TCRdb kept only the in-frame ones, dropping some. The sample contains fewer than 10,000 clones, 70% to 80% of which appear only once. A note on this clone: Its specificity is not known.

The CDR3 consists of 15 residues. V shed 5 bases and J 3 bases; nucleotides not matched to a gene: 8. The germline V gene encodes CDR1 SGHDT and CDR2 YYEEEE. Overall study results and limits: Blood richness before therapy tracked richness in tumors resected after neoadjuvant therapy. Resected tumors had greater TCR richness and clonality than uninvolved lung. Only two of four nivolumab-treated tumors gained richness and clonality by surgery.

The chain uses TRBV5-6 and TRBJ2-5, with 9 bases identical to TRBD2. The specimen was adjacent normal lung tissue, collected after neoadjuvant nivolumab, alone or with ipilimumab, at or shortly before surgery. The clonotype originates from an adult with non-small cell lung cancer. The chain's CDR3 is CASRELAGIEETQYF. The CDR3 DNA reads as TGTGCCAGCAGGGAGCTAGCGGGGATAGAAGAGACCCAGTACTTC.